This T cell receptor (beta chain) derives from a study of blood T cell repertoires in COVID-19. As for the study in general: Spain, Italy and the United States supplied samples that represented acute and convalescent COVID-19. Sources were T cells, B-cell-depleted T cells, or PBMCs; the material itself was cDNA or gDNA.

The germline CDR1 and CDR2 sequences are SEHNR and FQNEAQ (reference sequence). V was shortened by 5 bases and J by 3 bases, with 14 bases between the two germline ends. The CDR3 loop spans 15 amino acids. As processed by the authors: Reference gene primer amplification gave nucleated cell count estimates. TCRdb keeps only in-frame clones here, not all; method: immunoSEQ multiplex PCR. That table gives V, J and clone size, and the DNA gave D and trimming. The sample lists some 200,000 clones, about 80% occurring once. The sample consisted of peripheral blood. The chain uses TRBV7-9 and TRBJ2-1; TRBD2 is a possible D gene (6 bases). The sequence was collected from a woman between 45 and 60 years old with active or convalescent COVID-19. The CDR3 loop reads CASSPRELGYNEQFF. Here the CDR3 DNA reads TGTGCCAGCAGCCCCCGGGAGTTGGGCTACAATGAGCAGTTCTTC.